This entry lists 29 T cell receptor beta chains sequenced from one sample in a study of T cell responses to AZD1222 COVID-19 vaccine. The repertoire was sequenced with immunoSEQ multiplex PCR; TCRdb's copy has only in-frame clones and lacks some. The sample carries roughly 93,000 clones, almost 90% recorded once. The sample was peripheral blood, taken on day 0 of AZD1222 vaccination. These receptors all come from an adult in good health.

In this sample, this clone turned up once. The CDR3 region is CSVVRPTGGNTIYF. CDR3 DNA sequence: TGCAGCGTTGTACGACCAACGGGAGGAAACACCATATATTTT. This chain uses TRBV29-1 with TRBJ1-3; no reliable D call. V gave up 4 bases and J gave up 4 bases, with 14 bases separating them. CDR3 length: 14 residues. Germline assignment: CDR1 SQVTM and CDR2 ANQGSEA.

This chain uses TRBV6-5 with TRBJ2-1; tentative D call: TRBD1 (6 bases). The CDR3 contains 16 residues. From germline, CDR1 is MNHEY and CDR2 SVGAGI. Deletions cut 0 bases from V and 1 base from J, with 10 bases between. Here the CDR3 DNA reads TGTGCCAGCAGTTACTCAGGCCAGGGGTCCTACAATGAGCAGTTCTTC. Residues: CASSYSGQGSYNEQFF.

The chain employs TRBV7-2 and TRBJ2-3; 9 nucleotides align to TRBD2. Germline V gene data show CDR1 as SGHTA and CDR2 as FQGNSA. This CDR3 spans 15 amino acids. With 4 bases clipped from V and 3 bases from J, the junction kept 5 bases outside the gene matches. CDR3 region: CASSSLGLATDTQYF. As DNA, the CDR3 is TGTGCCAGCAGCTCTCTGGGACTAGCAACAGATACGCAGTATTTT.

Points on this clone: One end of the junction fails to match germline, which may point to a read error. The J gene is TRBJ2-1, the V gene TRBV7-7; D is uncertain. The V gene's germline CDR1 is SSHAT and CDR2 FNYEAQ (reference sequence). This CDR3 has 14 residues. The CDR3 sequence: CASSRNLLGNEQFF. In DNA, the CDR3 is TGTGCTAGCAGCCGAAATCTGCTGGGCAATGAGCAGTTCTTC.

The J gene is TRBJ2-5, the V gene TRBV5-5, with 7 bases matching TRBD2. Germline V gene data show CDR1 as SGHKS and CDR2 as YYEKEE (reference sequence). V gave up 2 bases and J gave up 6 bases; unmatched junction bases: 10. The CDR3 extends over 15 amino acids. This chain's CDR3 is CASSFSGGRGKTQYF. As DNA, the CDR3 is TGTGCCAGCAGCTTTTCCGGCGGGAGAGGAAAGACCCAGTACTTC.

The V call is TRBV6-2 or TRBV6-3, the J call TRBJ1-1; tentatively, D is TRBD1 (5 bases). The V end was cut by 4 bases, the J end by 5 bases, with 11 bases between. This CDR3 comprises 13 residues. Germline CDR1 MNHEY, CDR2 SVGEGT. The CDR3 here is CASSLEGKTEAFF. CDR3 nucleotide sequence: TGTGCCAGCAGTTTGGAGGGGAAGACTGAAGCTTTCTTT.

V gene TRBV15 combines with J gene TRBJ1-5, with D unclear. From germline, CDR1 is LNHNV and CDR2 YYDKDF (reference sequence). This CDR3 spans 14 amino acids. V was clipped by 0 bases and J by 0 bases, with 3 bases between them. The CDR3 protein is CATSRDSSNQPQHF. The CDR3 DNA sequence: TGTGCCACCAGCAGAGACTCTAGCAATCAGCCCCAGCATTTT.

This chain connects TRBV6-5 to TRBJ2-3; TRBD1 is a possible D gene (5 bases). This CDR3 has 15 residues. V was shortened by 2 bases and J by 3 bases, with 12 bases between the two germline ends. The germline V gene encodes CDR1 MNHEY and CDR2 SVGAGI. This CDR3 is CASSYPAGSTDTQYF. Written as DNA, the CDR3 is TGTGCCAGCAGTTACCCCGCAGGGTCAACAGATACGCAGTATTTT.

This clone was found a few times. Other DNA sequences in the same sample also yield this CDR3. The rearrangement uses TRBV7-9 and TRBJ2-7; no definite D call. This CDR3 has 11 amino acids. Looked up from germline, CDR1 is SEHNR and CDR2 is FQNEAQ (reference sequence). The ends were cut back, 5 bases at V and 1 base at J, with 3 bases in the middle. CDR3 region: CASSPSYEQYF. CDR3 nucleotide sequence: TGTGCCAGCAGCCCTTCCTACGAGCAGTACTTC.

CDR3 residues: CASSYGTGGRETQYF. DNA for the CDR3: TGTGCCAGCAGTTATGGGACAGGGGGCAGGGAGACCCAGTACTTC. The chain carries TRBV6-5 and TRBJ2-5; 12 positions match TRBD1. The CDR3 totals 15 residues. From germline, CDR1 is MNHEY and CDR2 SVGAGI. J lost 5 bases, V lost 3 bases, and 4 bases had no gene match.

The chain uses TRBV9 and TRBJ1-1, with 7 bases matching TRBD1. The J segment lost 4 bases and the V segment lost 0 bases, leaving 6 bases of the junction unmatched. Looked up from germline, CDR1 is SGDLS and CDR2 is YYNGEE. The CDR3 loop spans 15 amino acids. The CDR3 nucleotides read TGTGCCAGCAGCGTAGGACAGGGTGATAGCACTGAAGCTTTCTTT. Residues: CASSVGQGDSTEAFF.

The chain links TRBV6-5 to TRBJ2-7, with TRBD2 matching 7 bases. The CDR3 length is 14 residues. The V and J ends lost 4 bases and 0 bases, in that order; junction bases with no gene match: 3. Germline V lookup: CDR1 MNHEY, CDR2 SVGAGI. The CDR3 region has the DNA TGTGCCAGCAGTTCCGGGGGGAGCTCCTACGAGCAGTACTTC. The encoded protein is CASSSGGSSYEQYF.

The CDR3 loop is CASSQVSGEAYGYTF. The CDR3 DNA is TGTGCCAGCAGCCAAGTATCAGGGGAAGCCTATGGCTACACCTTC. This chain joins TRBV3-1 (or the pseudogene TRBV3-2) and TRBJ1-2; tentatively, D is TRBD1 (6 bases). The CDR3 spans 15 residues. Germline V gene lookup returns CDR1 LGHDT and CDR2 YNNKEL (reference sequence). V dropped 1 base and J dropped 4 bases, with 13 bases sitting between them.

The V and J genes are TRBV12-3 or TRBV12-4 and TRBJ1-5; no clear D. CDR3 length: 13 amino acids. V lost 6 bases and J 7 bases, leaving 13 bases between the germline ends. CDR3 nucleotides: TGTGCCAGCAGCGAGGAGGTCGACCAGCCCCAGCATTTT. This sequence encodes CASSEEVDQPQHF.

This chain uses TRBV19 with TRBJ2-3; D unclear. V was cut by 5 bases and J by 0 bases, with 9 bases left in between. The CDR3 sequence is 14 residues long. Looked up from germline, CDR1 is LNHDA and CDR2 is SQIVND (reference sequence). The CDR3 here is CASSPQASTDTQYF. DNA of the CDR3: TGTGCCAGTAGTCCCCAGGCTAGCACAGATACGCAGTATTTT.

The CDR3 nucleotides are TGTGCCAGCAGGCGACAGGCTAATGAAGCTTTCTTT. Translated: CASRRQANEAFF. The chain employs TRBV6-5 and TRBJ1-1, with a tentative D call TRBD1 (6 bases). The CDR3 covers 12 residues. The germline gives CDR1 MNHEY, CDR2 SVGAGI. Between the trimmed V and J ends, which lost 6 bases and 7 bases, there was a span of 12 bases.

The CDR3 is CASSPTLRQGINGYTF. The CDR3 DNA reads TGTGCCAGCAGCCCCACCCTGAGGCAGGGTATAAATGGCTACACCTTC. This chain links TRBV7-2 with TRBJ1-2; tentatively, D is TRBD1 (5 bases). The CDR3 has 16 residues. Per the germline V gene, CDR1 is SGHTA and CDR2 is FQGNSA. V was trimmed by 5 bases and J by 6 bases, leaving 22 bases between them.

The J gene is TRBJ2-7, the V gene TRBV29-1, with TRBD1 identical over 7 bases. Germline CDR1 and CDR2: SQVTM and ANQGSEA. Germline trimming cut 2 bases from V and 6 bases from J; bases unmatched to any gene: 4. The CDR3 has 12 residues. The CDR3 bases are TGCAGCGTTGAACGACAGGGATCCGAGCAGTACTTC. Encoded protein: CSVERQGSEQYF.

The chain combines TRBV3-1 (or the pseudogene TRBV3-2) with TRBJ2-1, with unresolved D. The CDR3 contains 12 residues. Trimming pared 0 bases from V and 10 bases from J, leaving 7 bases between. CDR1 and CDR2 from the germline V gene are LGHDT and YNNKEL (reference sequence). This CDR3 is CASSQDRTEQFF. The DNA for the CDR3 is TGTGCCAGCAGCCAAGACAGAACCGAGCAGTTCTTC.

CDR3 in amino acids: CASRPGAGTEAFF. In DNA form, the CDR3 reads TGTGCCAGCAGGCCGGGGGCCGGGACTGAAGCTTTCTTT. This chain joins TRBV2 and TRBJ1-1; possible D gene TRBD1, 6 bases. V was cut by 6 bases and J by 5 bases, with 13 bases left in between. Germline loops: CDR1 SNHLY, CDR2 FYNNEI. The CDR3 covers 13 residues.

The J gene is TRBJ2-1, the V gene TRBV4-1, with 8 bases aligning to TRBD2. The CDR3 totals 16 residues. The V gene's germline CDR1 is MGHRA and CDR2 YSYEKL. V shed 2 bases and J 4 bases; nucleotides not matched to a gene: 7. As DNA, the CDR3 is TGCGCCAGCAGCCAAAATCCTAGCGGGCAGTACAATGAGCAGTTCTTC. Translation gives CASSQNPSGQYNEQFF.

The chain has TRBV30 and TRBJ1-4; a weak D match, TRBD1 (5 bases). CDR1 is GTSNPN, CDR2 SVGIG, per germline (reference sequence). V lost 0 bases to trimming and J lost 3 bases, with 8 bases between them. The length of the CDR3 is 14 residues. Here the CDR3 reads CAWSVGTANEKLFF. In nucleotides, the CDR3 is TGTGCCTGGAGTGTAGGGACGGCTAATGAAAAACTGTTTTTT.

The sample holds a few counts of this clone. V is TRBV7-6 and J is TRBJ2-2; D not certain. The ends were cut back, 5 bases at V and 1 base at J, with 5 bases in the middle. Looked up from germline, CDR1 is SGHVS and CDR2 is FNYEAQ. CDR3 size: 13 residues. The CDR3 DNA follows: TGTGCCAGCAGCGAACGGAACACCGGGGAGCTGTTTTTT. The encoded protein is CASSERNTGELFF.

This clone showed up just a few times. The V gene is TRBV7-3, the J gene TRBJ1-5; D remains unclear. The CDR3 runs to 14 residues. V lost 5 bases and J 9 bases, leaving 17 bases between the germline ends. Germline CDR1 is SGHTA and CDR2 is FQGTGA. The CDR3 sequence: CASSPRDDKRPQHF. The CDR3 DNA reads as TGTGCCAGCAGCCCCCGGGATGATAAAAGGCCCCAGCATTTT.

V gene TRBV28 combines with J gene TRBJ2-7; 7 bases align to TRBD2. The J segment lost 1 base and the V segment lost 3 bases, leaving 9 bases of the junction unmatched. Germline CDR1 MDHEN, CDR2 SYDVKM. This CDR3 region has 16 residues. CDR3 loop: CASSFALAVLSYEQYF. For the CDR3, the DNA is TGTGCCAGCAGTTTCGCCCTAGCGGTGTTATCCTACGAGCAGTACTTC.

The chain uses TRBV28 and TRBJ1-2; possibly TRBD1 for D (6 bases). This CDR3 spans 16 amino acids. The germline CDR1 and CDR2 sequences are MDHEN and SYDVKM. V was cut by 4 bases and J by 2 bases, with 17 bases left in between. The CDR3 nucleotides are TGTGCCAGCAGTTCTGGGGCAGGGGTTAGAAACTATGGCTACACCTTC. It encodes CASSSGAGVRNYGYTF.

V gene TRBV19 combines with J gene TRBJ2-7, with D unresolved. The ends were cut back, 5 bases at V and 1 base at J, with 9 bases in the middle. CDR1 and CDR2 from the germline V gene are LNHDA and SQIVND (reference sequence). The length of the CDR3 is 13 residues. CDR3 amino acids: CASSGTPSYEQYF. DNA for the CDR3: TGTGCCAGTAGTGGAACTCCATCCTACGAGCAGTACTTC.

The chain couples TRBV6-5 to TRBJ2-3, with 10 positions matching TRBD2. Trimming at V came to 6 bases and at J to 4 bases, leaving 4 bases not matched to a gene. Germline-derived CDR1 and CDR2 are MNHEY and SVGAGI. CDR3 length: 14 residues. The CDR3 here is CASREREGADTQYF. CDR3 sequence (DNA): TGTGCCAGCAGAGAGCGGGAGGGAGCAGATACGCAGTATTTT.

This clone was detected once. The chain recombines TRBV2 with TRBJ2-5, with D maybe TRBD1 (6 bases). V was trimmed by 6 bases and J by 0 bases, leaving 20 bases between them. The CDR3 is 17 amino acids. The germline CDR1 and CDR2 sequences are SNHLY and FYNNEI. The DNA for the CDR3 is TGTGCCAGCAGCGCTACAACAGGGATGGGGTACCAAGAGACCCAGTACTTC. Its translation: CASSATTGMGYQETQYF.